This T cell receptor beta chain appears in the sequencing data of a study of shared clonotypes between healthy human individuals. Study outcomes and limitations: Among the subsets, naive ones generally showed larger estimated richness than memory ones.

Concerning this clone: As yet, its antigen is unknown.

This CDR3 comprises 14 residues. In germline, CDR1 is MDHEN, CDR2 SYDVKM. The V gene end was trimmed by 6 bases and the J gene end by 4 bases; junction bases not matched to a gene: 5. Produced via immunoSEQ multiplex PCR; TCRdb's table is partial and in-frame only. The data hold just over 2,000,000 clones, with around 96% observed a single time. Positive CCR7 selection of CD45RO-negative cells yielded the naive CD8 cells, and terminally differentiated effector memory CD45RA+ cells were excluded. The specimen was naive CD8+ T cells sorted from blood. The clonotype was recovered from a man aged 18-30 years in good health. The J gene is TRBJ1-5, the V gene TRBV28; TRBD1 matches 8 bases. The CDR3 region has the DNA TGTGCCAGCAGCCAAGGACAGGGAAATCAGCCCCAGCATTTT. Translated, it gives CASSQGQGNQPQHF.